This T cell receptor (beta chain) was identified in a study of PD-L1 blockade in urothelial cancer listed by TCRdb under 2017. Background on the whole study: Therapy was started at some point between 2014 and 2016 for all patients, and atezolizumab 1,200 mg was administered intravenously every 3 weeks. About 85% of the roughly 30 patients were males with bladder-origin urothelial cancer, and about 65% of the roughly 30 reported a prior smoking history. An ECOG performance status of 0 or 1 was recorded for the patients, and 0 to 3 prior chemotherapy regimens had been received by the patients. Blood samples were analyzed at two time points: 3 weeks after treatment start (second dose) and 6 weeks after treatment start. Blood samples yielded a median of around 150,000 T cells and tens of thousands of unique TCRs, with median clonality approximately 0.08. An exploratory multi-omic analysis was conducted of the somatic, immune and clinical correlates of response to PD-L1 blockade with atezolizumab in urothelial cancer. Pretreatment tumor samples and matched peripheral blood, collected serially before and after atezolizumab treatment, underwent TCR sequencing. Durable clinical benefit meant progression-free survival longer than 6 months, and TCR features were also tested against progression-free and overall survival. In the same patients, whole exome sequencing and RNA sequencing of pretreatment tumors were performed in addition to TCR sequencing. Durable clinical benefit was achieved by nine patients but not by the remaining 20. Around 29 patients had pretreatment blood TCR-seq, about 25 had at least one posttreatment blood collection, and about 25 had tumor TCR-seq. General findings and caveats noted by the study authors: Greater expansion of tumor-associated TCR clones in peripheral blood 3 weeks after the start of treatment was observed in patients with durable benefit (n of about 20, p = 0.022). A pretreatment peripheral blood TCR clonality below the median was linked to improved progression-free and overall survival. Because the sample size was small (n of about 29) and many exploratory analyses were performed, the results are intended to be hypothesis-generating.

To estimate absolute template abundance from read counts, synthetic TCR analog templates were spiked into each PCR. The immunoSEQ assay was used to amplify TCRbeta CDR3 regions from genomic DNA with bias-controlled V and J gene primers. Sequencing of rearranged TCRbeta segments was done at approximately 20X coverage. For the original study's pipeline: Sequencing errors were corrected by clustering, and CDR3s were annotated against IMGT so that V, D and J genes could be assigned. Only productive TCRbeta rearrangements were used in downstream analyses, excluding out-of-frame or stop-codon sequences. Clonality was calculated as one minus the Shannon entropy normalized by the log of the number of unique productive sequences. Fisher's exact test with Benjamini-Hochberg correction, using a cutoff of adjusted p below 0.01, was how clones that differed between time points or between blood and tumor were identified. This immuneACCESS table, as held by TCRdb, lists in-frame sequences with V and J called but not all clones. Of the missing ones, under half trace to an unresolved V gene in checked studies; the others have no known cause. The D gene and trimming were derived from the DNA, and the V and J assignments and clone size from that table. This sample has under 25,000 clones in its table, and more than 70% of those were observed once. 1.6% of the sample is held by the ten biggest clonotypes.

According to the germline V gene, CDR1 reads KGHSH and CDR2 reads LQKENI. Cut back by 3 bases and 12 bases, the V and J ends lie 11 bases apart. Reading from cysteine to phenylalanine, the CDR3 counts 12 amino acids. Only the CDR3 DNA stays, 36 bases, in frame from base 1. A remark on this clone: No cognate antigen has been identified for it. It has no much larger one-base neighbor in the sample; base qualities were not kept.

Taken with the paper, the label for time point translates to: peripheral blood 6 weeks after treatment start. A cohort of around 28 patients with locally advanced or metastatic urothelial carcinoma, treated at Memorial Sloan Kettering on a trial protocol, was included. Peripheral blood mononuclear cells were collected pretreatment and during treatment, at between 1 and 8 total time points per patient. The Qiagen DNeasy Blood extraction kit was used to purify genomic DNA from total PBMCs and from tumor samples. Collected pretreatment and during treatment, PBMCs were isolated and stored as previously described.

The chain joins TRBV18 to TRBJ1-4; no D gene is confidently identified. The material was PBMCs, obtained around atezolizumab (anti-PD-L1) treatment. The receptor was derived from a man between 70 and 80 years old with urothelial cancer. In nucleotide form, the sequence is TGTGCCAGCTCACCGGGCCGATTAGAACTGTTTTTT. The encoded protein is CASSPGRLELFF.